This TCR beta chain was profiled in a study of cytomegalovirus exposure and HLA in healthy donors. The study's findings and limits: Most TCR sequences were uncommon, yet certain public TCRs appeared in many donors. It has been reported that TCR beta sequences accurately predicted the HLA-A and HLA-B alleles of most subjects. In an earlier analysis, most TCR beta V segments were productive about 87% or about 30% of the time. Cytomegalovirus status, reportedly, was diagnosed with high specificity and sensitivity by the classifier.

V gave up 3 bases and J gave up 12 bases; unmatched junction bases: 5. The CDR3 extends over 13 amino acids. Germline V lookup: CDR1 SGHDN, CDR2 FVKESK. With 60 Vbeta and 13 Jbeta primers, the PCR was carried out. Profiling relied on immunoSEQ multiplex PCR, and the TCRdb table lists in-frame clones only, not all of them. This sample carries 150,000 or so clones, 65% to 85% of them seen once, and the ten largest clones take roughly 5.3%. For this clone: Its antigen is as yet unknown.

The sequence was obtained from a woman aged 40 to 50 in good health and CMV-seropositive. The chain uses TRBV14 and TRBJ2-1; 10 positions match TRBD2. The sequencing input was PBMCs. The CDR3 is CASSQGLASGQFF. The CDR3 bases are TGTGCCAGCAGCCAGGGACTAGCGTCCGGGCAGTTCTTC.